This T cell receptor (beta chain) came from a study of CD8+ T cells in alopecia areata. From germline, CDR1 is SQVTM and CDR2 ANQGSEA. Trimming stripped 3 bases from V and 4 bases from J, with 4 bases between. CDR3 length: 11 amino acids. The treatment denotes: oral pan-JAK inhibitor, 5-10 mg twice daily. TCR sequencing used cDNA made by reverse transcription of extracted RNA. Produced via immunoSEQ multiplex PCR; TCRdb's table is partial and in-frame only. Of approximately 110,000 clones listed, around 54% are singletons. This clone was counted only a few times. The sequenced sample was CD4+ T cells sorted from blood, obtained at week 24, from a patient treated with tofacitinib. The chain is built from TRBV29-1 and TRBJ2-1; D not certain. The origin of this receptor is a human donor with alopecia areata. The CDR3 region has the DNA TGCAGCGTTGACAGATACAATGAGCAGTTCTTC. It specifies CSVDRYNEQFF.